What follows is one T cell receptor (beta chain) and its context. Peripheral blood and lesional scalp punch biopsies were taken from alopecia areata patients. Sequencing templates came from extracted RNA that was reverse transcribed into cDNA. The method was immunoSEQ multiplex PCR; TCRdb's version includes in-frame clones alone and lacks a portion of them. The sample lists more than 95,000 clones; about two fifths were seen once. This CDR3 is built from 13 residues. Per the germline V gene, CDR1 is GTSNPN and CDR2 is SVGIG (reference sequence). V was trimmed by 0 bases and J by 5 bases, leaving 8 bases between them. These data come from a study of CD8+ T cells in alopecia areata.

The receptor was isolated from a human donor with alopecia areata. Sequenced: CD4+ T cells sorted from blood. The rearrangement uses TRBV30 and TRBJ1-5; a weak D match, TRBD1 (5 bases). The CDR3, as DNA: TGTGCCTGGAGTGTGGGGGTTGATCAGCCCCAGCATTTT. This translates into CAWSVGVDQPQHF.